The next 13 T cell receptor beta chains were all read from a single sample in a study of blood T cell repertoires in COVID-19. Repertoires were generated with immunoSEQ multiplex PCR, while TCRdb's copy carries only in-frame clones and drops some. This sample yields 160,000 or so clones, of which around 84% are seen a single time; around 1.1% belongs to the top ten. Sequenced sample: peripheral blood. All receptors derive from a man aged 40-49 years with acute or convalescent COVID-19.

This clone was detected only a few times. Other DNA sequences in the sample encode the same CDR3. The chain recombines TRBV30 with TRBJ1-5; tentatively, D is TRBD1 (6 bases). The CDR3 loop spans 12 amino acids. CDR1 GTSNPN and CDR2 SVGIG come from the germline V gene (reference sequence). Trimming shortened V by 0 bases and J by 6 bases, and 6 bases separated the two germline ends. CDR3 in DNA: TGTGCCTGGAGTGTACAGGGTCAGCCCCAGCATTTT. Encoded protein: CAWSVQGQPQHF. The full variable domain, rest sourced from reference TRBV30 and TRBJ1-5, is SQTIHQWPATLVQPVGSPLSLECTVEGTSNPNLYWYRQAAGRGLQLLFYSVGIGQISSEVPQNLSASRPQDRQFILSSKKLLLSDSGFYLCAWSVQGQPQHFGDGTRLSIL.

The chain is built from TRBV19 and TRBJ1-2; D is ambiguous. Trimming pared 3 bases from V and 4 bases from J, leaving 9 bases between. Germline CDR1 is LNHDA and CDR2 is SQIVND (reference sequence). The length of the CDR3 is 13 residues. The CDR3 is CASSMQVTYGYTF. In nucleotides, the CDR3 is TGTGCCAGTAGTATGCAGGTTACCTATGGCTACACCTTC. Complete variable domain (other parts from reference TRBV19 and TRBJ1-2): DGGITQSPKYLFRKEGQNVTLSCEQNLNHDAMYWYRQDPGQGLRLIYYSQIVNDFQKGDIAEGYSVSREKKESFPLTVTSAQKNPTAFYLCASSMQVTYGYTFGSGTRLTVV.

The rearrangement joins TRBV5-6 to TRBJ2-3; D is possibly TRBD2 (7 bases). Trimming left V 2 bases short and J 3 bases short, with 22 bases between. This CDR3 region has 18 residues. Looked up from germline, CDR1 is SGHDT and CDR2 is YYEEEE. This chain's CDR3 is CASSFFLGGGAVTDTQYF. Written as DNA, the CDR3 is TGTGCCAGCAGCTTCTTTTTAGGTGGGGGGGCCGTGACAGATACGCAGTATTTT.

V gene TRBV7-2 combines with J gene TRBJ2-2; 7 bases align to TRBD1. J was trimmed by 0 bases and V by 4 bases; bases with no gene match: 2. Germline lookup yields CDR1 SGHTA and CDR2 FQGNSA. CDR3 size: 15 residues. The CDR3 DNA is TGTGCCAGCAGCTACGACAGGGCGAACACCGGGGAGCTGTTTTTT. This gives the protein CASSYDRANTGELFF. Full variable domain (remainder filled in from reference TRBV7-2 and TRBJ2-2): GAGVSQSPSNKVTEKGKDVELRCDPISGHTALYWYRQSLGQGLEFLIYFQGNSAPDKSGLPSDRFSAERTGGSVSTLTIQRTQQEDSAVYLCASSYDRANTGELFFGEGSRLTVL.

The rearrangement uses TRBV25-1 and TRBJ1-2; a weak D match, TRBD1 (5 bases). Germline V gives CDR1 MGHDK, CDR2 SYGVNS. V lost 5 bases and J lost 3, with 10 bases in between. This CDR3 comprises 13 residues. The CDR3: CASSRGGDYGYTF. The CDR3 nucleotides are TGTGCCAGCAGTCGTGGGGGGGACTATGGCTACACCTTC.

This chain connects TRBV20-1 to TRBJ1-2; D is unresolved. The germline CDR1 and CDR2 sequences are DFQATT and SNEGSKA (reference sequence). V lost 0 bases and J lost 10, with 9 bases in between. The CDR3 covers 11 residues. CDR3 coding DNA: TGCAGTGCTAGAGATCGGGGAGACTACACCTTC. Translated: CSARDRGDYTF.

The chain recombines TRBV4-3 with TRBJ2-7; TRBD1 might be the D (6 bases). The germline V gene has CDR1 LGHNA and CDR2 YSLEER. The CDR3 consists of 15 residues. V was trimmed by 3 bases and J by 5 bases, leaving 17 bases between them. This CDR3 reads CASSQRETGIHEQYF. The CDR3 DNA follows: TGCGCCAGCAGCCAGCGAGAGACAGGTATCCACGAGCAGTACTTC.

The CDR3 spells CASSTGWAGGAVGQPQHF. DNA of the CDR3: TGTGCCAGTAGTACCGGATGGGCAGGGGGCGCGGTAGGTCAGCCCCAGCATTTT. The chain is built from TRBV19 and TRBJ1-5; 8 positions agree with TRBD1. Germline-derived CDR1 and CDR2 are LNHDA and SQIVND (reference sequence). The CDR3 totals 18 residues. V lost 4 bases and J lost 6; bases outside the gene matches: 17.

This chain uses TRBV27 with TRBJ2-2; 12 nucleotides match TRBD1. The germline V gene has CDR1 MNHEY and CDR2 SMNVEV (reference sequence). The CDR3 is made up of 15 amino acids. J gave up 7 bases and V 6 bases, and 6 bases lay outside the gene matches. CDR3 in DNA: TGTGCCAGCAGCTGGGGACAGGGGGCGGGCGGGGAGCTGTTTTTT. It yields the protein CASSWGQGAGGELFF.

The rearrangement uses TRBV30 and TRBJ1-5; D unclear. There are 14 residues in the CDR3. With 0 bases removed from V and 2 bases from J, the gap between germline ends came to 8 bases. Germline V CDR1 and CDR2: GTSNPN, SVGIG (reference sequence). The CDR3 protein is CAWSVHGGNQPQHF. The CDR3 bases are TGTGCCTGGAGTGTACACGGGGGCAATCAGCCCCAGCATTTT.

This clone was counted between two and nine times. The genes are TRBV6-6 and TRBJ2-1; D might be TRBD1 (5 bases). Germline CDR1 reads MNHNY; CDR2 reads SVGAGI (reference sequence). Trimming shortened V by 6 bases and J by 5 bases, and 11 bases separated the two germline ends. The CDR3 has 13 amino acids. The CDR3 sequence: CASSPNRNNEQFF. CDR3 bases: TGTGCCAGCAGCCCAAACAGGAACAATGAGCAGTTCTTC.

This chain links TRBV6-6 with TRBJ2-1, with D uncertain. Germline loops: CDR1 MNHNY, CDR2 SVGAGI (reference sequence). The CDR3 has 11 residues. Trimming took 6 bases from V and 7 from J, leaving 7 bases between them. CDR3 coding DNA: TGTGCCAGCAGATCTTTTAATGAGCAGTTCTTC. Its protein is CASRSFNEQFF.

The V gene is TRBV2, the J gene TRBJ1-5; D may be TRBD1 (5 bases). Germline CDR1 and CDR2: SNHLY and FYNNEI. This CDR3 is built from 15 residues. Trimming pared 1 base from V and 8 bases from J, leaving 15 bases between. The CDR3 is CASSEGVRVREPQHF. For the CDR3, the DNA is TGTGCCAGCAGTGAAGGGGTCAGGGTCCGGGAGCCCCAGCATTTT. The entire variable domain, with the rest obtained from reference TRBV2 and TRBJ1-5, is as follows: EPEVTQTPSHQVTQMGQEVILRCVPISNHLYFYWYRQILGQKVEFLVSFYNNEISEKSEIFDDQFSVERPDGSNFTLKIRSTKLEDSAMYFCASSEGVRVREPQHFGDGTRLSIL.